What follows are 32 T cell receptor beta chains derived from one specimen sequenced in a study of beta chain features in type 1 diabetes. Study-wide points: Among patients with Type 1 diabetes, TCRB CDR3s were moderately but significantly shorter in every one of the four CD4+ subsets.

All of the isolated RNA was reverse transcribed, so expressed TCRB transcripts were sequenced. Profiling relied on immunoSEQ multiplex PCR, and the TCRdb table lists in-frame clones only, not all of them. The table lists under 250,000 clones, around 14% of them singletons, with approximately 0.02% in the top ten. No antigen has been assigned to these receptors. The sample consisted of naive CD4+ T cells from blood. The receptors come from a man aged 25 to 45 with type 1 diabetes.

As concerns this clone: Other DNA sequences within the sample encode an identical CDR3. CDR3 nucleotide sequence: TGCAGCGTTGAGGGACAGGGGGCCTCCGAGCAGTACTTC. This sequence encodes CSVEGQGASEQYF. V is TRBV29-1 and J is TRBJ2-7; 12 bases match TRBD1. The CDR3 spans 13 residues. The germline V gene has CDR1 SQVTM and CDR2 ANQGSEA. Trimming cost V 3 bases and J 6 bases; bases outside gene matches: 3.

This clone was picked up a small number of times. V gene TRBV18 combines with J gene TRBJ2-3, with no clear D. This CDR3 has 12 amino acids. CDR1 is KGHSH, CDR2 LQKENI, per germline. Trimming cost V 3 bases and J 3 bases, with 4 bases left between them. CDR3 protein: CASSPPTDTQYF. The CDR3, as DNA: TGTGCCAGCTCACCTCCAACAGATACGCAGTATTTT.

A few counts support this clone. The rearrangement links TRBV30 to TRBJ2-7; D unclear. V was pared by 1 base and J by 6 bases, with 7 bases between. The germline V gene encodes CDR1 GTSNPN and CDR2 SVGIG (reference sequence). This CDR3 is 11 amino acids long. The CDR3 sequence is CAWSELLEQYF. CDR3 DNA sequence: TGTGCCTGGAGTGAACTACTCGAGCAGTACTTC.

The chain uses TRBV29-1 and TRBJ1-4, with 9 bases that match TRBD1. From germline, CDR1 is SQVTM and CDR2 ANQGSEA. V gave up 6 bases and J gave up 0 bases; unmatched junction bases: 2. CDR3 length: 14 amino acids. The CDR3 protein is CSVGDRATNEKLFF. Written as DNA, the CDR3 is TGCAGCGTGGGGGACAGGGCAACTAATGAAAAACTGTTTTTT.

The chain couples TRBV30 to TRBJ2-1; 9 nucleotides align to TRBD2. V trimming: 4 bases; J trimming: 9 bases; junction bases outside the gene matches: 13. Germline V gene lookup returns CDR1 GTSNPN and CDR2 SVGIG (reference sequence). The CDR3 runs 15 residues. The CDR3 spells CAWKGGGRGGGEQFF. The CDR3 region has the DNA TGTGCCTGGAAGGGAGGAGGCCGCGGGGGGGGTGAGCAGTTCTTC.

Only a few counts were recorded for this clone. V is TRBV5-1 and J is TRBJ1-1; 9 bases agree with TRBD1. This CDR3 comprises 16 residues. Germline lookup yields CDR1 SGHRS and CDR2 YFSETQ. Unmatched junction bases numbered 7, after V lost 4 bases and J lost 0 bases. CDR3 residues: CASSIGTGSMNTEAFF. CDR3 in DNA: TGCGCCAGCAGCATCGGGACAGGGTCCATGAACACTGAAGCTTTCTTT. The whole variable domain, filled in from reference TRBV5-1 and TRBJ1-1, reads KAGVTQTPRYLIKTRGQQVTLSCSPISGHRSVSWYQQTPGQGLQFLFEYFSETQRNKGNFPGRFSGRQFSNSRSEMNVSTLELGDSALYLCASSIGTGSMNTEAFFGQGTRLTVV.

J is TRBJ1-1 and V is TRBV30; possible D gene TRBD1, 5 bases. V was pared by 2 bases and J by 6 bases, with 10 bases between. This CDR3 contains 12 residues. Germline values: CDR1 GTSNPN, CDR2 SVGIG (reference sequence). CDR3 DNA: TGTGCCTGGAGTCTGCGGGGACCTGAAGCTTTCTTT. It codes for CAWSLRGPEAFF.

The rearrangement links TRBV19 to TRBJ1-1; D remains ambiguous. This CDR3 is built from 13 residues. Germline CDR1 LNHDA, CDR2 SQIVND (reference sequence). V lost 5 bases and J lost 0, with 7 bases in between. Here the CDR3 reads CASSAQMNTEAFF. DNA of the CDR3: TGTGCCAGTAGTGCACAGATGAACACTGAAGCTTTCTTT.

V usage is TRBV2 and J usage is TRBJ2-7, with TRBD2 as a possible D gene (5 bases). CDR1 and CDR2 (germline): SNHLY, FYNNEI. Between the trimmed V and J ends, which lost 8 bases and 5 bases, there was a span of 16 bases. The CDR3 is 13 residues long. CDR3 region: CASEPTRSNEQYF. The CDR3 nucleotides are TGTGCCAGCGAACCAACTAGGTCCAACGAGCAGTACTTC.

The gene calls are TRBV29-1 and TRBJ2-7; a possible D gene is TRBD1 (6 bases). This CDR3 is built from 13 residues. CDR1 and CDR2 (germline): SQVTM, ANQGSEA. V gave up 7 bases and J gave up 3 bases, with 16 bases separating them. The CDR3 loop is CSGGSDRNYEQYF. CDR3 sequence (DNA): TGCAGCGGGGGTTCTGACAGGAACTACGAGCAGTACTTC.

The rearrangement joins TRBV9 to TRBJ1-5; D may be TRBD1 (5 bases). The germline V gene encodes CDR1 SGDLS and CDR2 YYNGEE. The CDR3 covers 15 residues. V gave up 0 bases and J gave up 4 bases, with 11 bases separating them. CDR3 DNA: TGTGCCAGCAGCGTAGGTCAACAGGCTAATCAGCCCCAGCATTTT. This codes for CASSVGQQANQPQHF.

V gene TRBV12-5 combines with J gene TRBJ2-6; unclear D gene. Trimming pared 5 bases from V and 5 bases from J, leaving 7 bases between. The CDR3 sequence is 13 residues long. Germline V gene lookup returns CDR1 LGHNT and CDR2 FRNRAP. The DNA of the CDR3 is TGTGCTAGTGGTGTGGCCTGGGCCAACGTCCTGACTTTC. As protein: CASGVAWANVLTF.

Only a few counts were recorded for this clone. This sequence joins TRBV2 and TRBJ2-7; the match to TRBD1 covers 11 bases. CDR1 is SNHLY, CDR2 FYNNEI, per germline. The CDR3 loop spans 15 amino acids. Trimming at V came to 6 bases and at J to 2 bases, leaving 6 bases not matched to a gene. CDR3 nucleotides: TGTGCCAGCAGGAGACCGGGACAGGGGGCCTACGAGCAGTACTTC. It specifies CASRRPGQGAYEQYF.

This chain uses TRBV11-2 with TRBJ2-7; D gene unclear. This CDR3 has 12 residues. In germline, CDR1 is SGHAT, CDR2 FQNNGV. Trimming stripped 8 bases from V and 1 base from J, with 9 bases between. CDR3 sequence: CASESGSYEQYF. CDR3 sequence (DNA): TGTGCCAGCGAGTCCGGGTCCTACGAGCAGTACTTC. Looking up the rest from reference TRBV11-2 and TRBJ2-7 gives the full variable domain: EAGVAQSPRYKIIEKRQSVAFWCNPISGHATLYWYQQILGQGPKLLIQFQNNGVVDDSQLPKDRFSAERLKGVDSTLKIQPAKLEDSAVYLCASESGSYEQYFGPGTRLTVT.

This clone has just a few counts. Written as DNA, the CDR3 is TGTGCCAGCAGCGTAGGACTAGCGGGGGGCCAAACGTTCCAAGAGACCCAGTACTTC. This translates into CASSVGLAGGQTFQETQYF. The chain has TRBV9 and TRBJ2-5; the match to TRBD2 covers 13 bases. Looked up from germline, CDR1 is SGDLS and CDR2 is YYNGEE. The junction had 9 bases not matched to a gene; V was cut back by 0 bases and J by 1 base. There are 19 residues in the CDR3.

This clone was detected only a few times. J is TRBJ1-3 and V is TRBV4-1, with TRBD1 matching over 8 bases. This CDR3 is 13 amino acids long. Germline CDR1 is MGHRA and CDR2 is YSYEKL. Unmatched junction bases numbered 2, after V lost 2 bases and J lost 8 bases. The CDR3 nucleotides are TGCGCCAGCAGCCAACAGGGGGCCTACACCATATATTTT. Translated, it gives CASSQQGAYTIYF.

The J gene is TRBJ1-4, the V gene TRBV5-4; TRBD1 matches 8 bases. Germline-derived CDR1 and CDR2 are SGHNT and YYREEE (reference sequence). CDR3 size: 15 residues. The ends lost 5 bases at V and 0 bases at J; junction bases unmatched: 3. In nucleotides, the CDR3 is TGTGCCAGCAGTTTGACAGGGGCAACTAATGAAAAACTGTTTTTT. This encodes CASSLTGATNEKLFF.

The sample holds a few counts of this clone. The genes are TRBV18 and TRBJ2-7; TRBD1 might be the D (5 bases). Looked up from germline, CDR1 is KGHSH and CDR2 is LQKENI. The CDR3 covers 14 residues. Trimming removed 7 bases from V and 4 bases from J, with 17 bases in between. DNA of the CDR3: TGTGCCAGCTTCACCACTCCAGGGCGGTACGAGCAGTACTTC. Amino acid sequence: CASFTTPGRYEQYF.

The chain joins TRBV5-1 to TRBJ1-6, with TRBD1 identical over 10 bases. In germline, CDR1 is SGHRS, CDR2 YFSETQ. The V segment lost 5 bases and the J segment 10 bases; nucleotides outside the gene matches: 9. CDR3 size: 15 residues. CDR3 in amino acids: CASRGRTGGRSPLHF. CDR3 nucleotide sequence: TGCGCCAGCAGGGGTAGGACAGGGGGTAGGTCACCCCTCCACTTT.

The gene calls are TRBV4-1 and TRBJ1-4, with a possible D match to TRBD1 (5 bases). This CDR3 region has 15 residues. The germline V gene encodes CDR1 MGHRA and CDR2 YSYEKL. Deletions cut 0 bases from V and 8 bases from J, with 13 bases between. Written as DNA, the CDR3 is TGCGCCAGCAGCCAAGACTTGGGGCTTGGAGAAAAACTGTTTTTT. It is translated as CASSQDLGLGEKLFF.

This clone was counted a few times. CDR3 in DNA: TGTGCCAGTAGTTCCCAGGGGGGCACTGAAGCTTTCTTT. Residues: CASSSQGGTEAFF. The genes are TRBV19 and TRBJ1-1; 7 bases line up with TRBD1. The germline V gene encodes CDR1 LNHDA and CDR2 SQIVND (reference sequence). This CDR3 spans 13 amino acids. V dropped 5 bases and J dropped 4; count of bases not matched to a gene: 4.

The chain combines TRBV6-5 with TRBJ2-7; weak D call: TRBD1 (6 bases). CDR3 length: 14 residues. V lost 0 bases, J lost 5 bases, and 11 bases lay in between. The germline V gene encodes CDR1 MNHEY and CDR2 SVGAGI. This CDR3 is CASSYSAGVNEQYF. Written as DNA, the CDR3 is TGTGCCAGCAGTTACTCGGCAGGGGTCAACGAGCAGTACTTC.

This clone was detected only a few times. The CDR3 DNA sequence: TGTGCCAGCAGCCCCCAGACAGGGGGCGAGAACATTCAGTACTTC. Protein product: CASSPQTGGENIQYF. V is TRBV7-2 and J is TRBJ2-4; TRBD1 aligns across 10 bases. V shed 5 bases and J 7 bases; nucleotides not matched to a gene: 8. Germline V gives CDR1 SGHTA, CDR2 FQGNSA. The CDR3 has 15 amino acids.

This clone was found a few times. This CDR3 reads CASSSAGLAGGRKTQYF. The CDR3 DNA reads TGTGCCAGCAGCTCCGCTGGACTAGCGGGGGGACGGAAGACCCAGTACTTC. The V gene is TRBV5-4, the J gene TRBJ2-5, with 14 nucleotides matching TRBD2. The CDR3 spans 17 residues. V lost 3 bases and J lost 6; bases outside the gene matches: 10. The germline V gene has CDR1 SGHNT and CDR2 YYREEE (reference sequence).

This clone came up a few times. The CDR3 nucleotides are TGTGCCAGCAGCTTAAACAGAGAAGAGACCCAGTACTTC. Protein sequence: CASSLNREETQYF. The chain couples TRBV7-8 to TRBJ2-5; the D is unclear. This CDR3 comprises 13 residues. V was shortened by 2 bases and J by 3 bases, with 7 bases between the two germline ends. Germline V gene data show CDR1 as SGHVS and CDR2 as FQNEAQ.

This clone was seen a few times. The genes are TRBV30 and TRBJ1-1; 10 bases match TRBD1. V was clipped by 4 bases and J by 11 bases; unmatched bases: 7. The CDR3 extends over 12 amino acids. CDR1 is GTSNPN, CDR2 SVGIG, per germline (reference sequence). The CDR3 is CAWIDRGPRAFF. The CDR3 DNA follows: TGTGCCTGGATCGACAGGGGGCCCCGGGCTTTCTTT.

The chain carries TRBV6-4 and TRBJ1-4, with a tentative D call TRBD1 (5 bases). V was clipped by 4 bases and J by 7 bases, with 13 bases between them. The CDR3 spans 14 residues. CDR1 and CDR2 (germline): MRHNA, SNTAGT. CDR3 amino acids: CASSVNGGSEKLFF. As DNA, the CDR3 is TGTGCCAGCAGTGTGAATGGGGGGAGTGAAAAACTGTTTTTT.

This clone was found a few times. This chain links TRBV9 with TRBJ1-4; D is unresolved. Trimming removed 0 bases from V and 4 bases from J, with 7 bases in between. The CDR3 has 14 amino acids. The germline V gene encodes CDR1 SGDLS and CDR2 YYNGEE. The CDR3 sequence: CASSVDSNNEKLFF. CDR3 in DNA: TGTGCCAGCAGCGTAGATTCAAATAATGAAAAACTGTTTTTT.

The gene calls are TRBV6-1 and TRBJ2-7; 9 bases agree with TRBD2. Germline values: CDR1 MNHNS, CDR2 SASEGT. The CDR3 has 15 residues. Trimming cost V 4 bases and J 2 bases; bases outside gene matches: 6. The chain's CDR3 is CASSGGTSPTYEQYF. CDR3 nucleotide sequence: TGTGCCAGCAGTGGAGGGACTAGCCCCACCTACGAGCAGTACTTC.

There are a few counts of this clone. CDR3 loop: CSAGGEQETQYF. In nucleotides, the CDR3 is TGCAGCGCCGGGGGGGAACAAGAGACCCAGTACTTC. The V call is TRBV29-1, the J call TRBJ2-5; the match to TRBD2 covers 8 bases. The CDR3 length is 12 residues. Trimming cost V 7 bases and J 2 bases; bases outside gene matches: 3. The germline V gene has CDR1 SQVTM and CDR2 ANQGSEA.

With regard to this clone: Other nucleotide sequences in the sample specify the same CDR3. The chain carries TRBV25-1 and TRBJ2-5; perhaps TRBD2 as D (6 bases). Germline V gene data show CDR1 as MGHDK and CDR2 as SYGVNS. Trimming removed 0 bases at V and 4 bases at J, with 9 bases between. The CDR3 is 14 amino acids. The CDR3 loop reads CASSEYPGRETQYF. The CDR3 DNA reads TGTGCCAGCAGTGAATATCCCGGGAGAGAGACCCAGTACTTC.

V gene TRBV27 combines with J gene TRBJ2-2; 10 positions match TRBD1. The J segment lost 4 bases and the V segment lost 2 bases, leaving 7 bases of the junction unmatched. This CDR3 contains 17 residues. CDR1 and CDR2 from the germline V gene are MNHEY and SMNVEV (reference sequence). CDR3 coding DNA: TGTGCCAGCAGTTTAACCGGGACAGGGGTCTCCACCGGGGAGCTGTTTTTT. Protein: CASSLTGTGVSTGELFF.